Ten or more counts support the clone carrying this TCR beta chain. Its target is not known. The sample is drawn from a study of blood T cells in healthy people across ages. Findings of the study overall: It was not possible, with unsorted PBMCs, to conclusively compare naive and antigen-experienced cells. Diversity of TCR beta per million T cells declined in a roughly linear way with age.

Germline values: CDR1 SGHRS, CDR2 YFSETQ. V was clipped by 4 bases and J by 6 bases; unmatched bases: 10. The CDR3 extends over 15 amino acids. With a J-beta primer mix and a sample-barcoded 5' primer, a second PCR ran about 7 to 12 cycles. Each TCR beta cDNA got a 12-nucleotide random molecular identifier. One entry per CDR3 protein, called by TCRdb with MiXCR from the 5' RACE reads. The sample lists 1.5 million to 2 million distinct CDR3 sequences; 28% were seen once. The chain recombines TRBV5-1 with TRBJ2-1; 7 bases map to TRBD1. The sequencing input was blood. The sequence was collected from a woman in her 30s in good health. The CDR3 DNA sequence: TGCGCCAGCAGCGCGACAGGGCCCGCGGGCAATGAGCAGTTCTTC. This gives the protein CASSATGPAGNEQFF. The full variable domain, with the rest looked up from reference TRBV5-1 and TRBJ2-1, is KAGVTQTPRYLIKTRGQQVTLSCSPISGHRSVSWYQQTPGQGLQFLFEYFSETQRNKGNFPGRFSGRQFSNSRSEMNVSTLELGDSALYLCASSATGPAGNEQFFGPGTRLTVL.